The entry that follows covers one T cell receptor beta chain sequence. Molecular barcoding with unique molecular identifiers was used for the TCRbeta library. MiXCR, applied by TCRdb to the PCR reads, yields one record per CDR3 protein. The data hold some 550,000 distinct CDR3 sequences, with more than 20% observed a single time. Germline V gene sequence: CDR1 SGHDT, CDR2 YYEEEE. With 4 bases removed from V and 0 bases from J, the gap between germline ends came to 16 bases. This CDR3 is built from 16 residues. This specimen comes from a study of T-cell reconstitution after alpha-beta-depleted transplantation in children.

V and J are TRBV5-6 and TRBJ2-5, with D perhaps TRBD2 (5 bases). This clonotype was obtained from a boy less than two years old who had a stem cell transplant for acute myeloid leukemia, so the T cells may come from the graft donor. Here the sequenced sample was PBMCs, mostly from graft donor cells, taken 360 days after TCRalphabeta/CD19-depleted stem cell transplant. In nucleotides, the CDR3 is TGTGCCAGCAGCGGACCGCGACGGGGTCACCAAGAGACCCAGTACTTC. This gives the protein CASSGPRRGHQETQYF.